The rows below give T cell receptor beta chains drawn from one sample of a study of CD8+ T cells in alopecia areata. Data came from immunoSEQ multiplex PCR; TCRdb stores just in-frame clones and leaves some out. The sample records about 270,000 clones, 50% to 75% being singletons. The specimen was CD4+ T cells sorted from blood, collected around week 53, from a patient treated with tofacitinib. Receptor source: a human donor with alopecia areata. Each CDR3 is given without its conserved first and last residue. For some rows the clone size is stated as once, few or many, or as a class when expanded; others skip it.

cdr3_aa: ASSSRGGTEAF
v_call: TRBV7-3
clone_size: -
j_call: TRBJ1-1

cdr3_aa: ATRGAAETQY
v_call: TRBV15
clone_size: few
j_call: TRBJ2-5

cdr3_aa: ASRGVNYGYT
v_call: TRBV7-2
clone_size: -
j_call: TRBJ1-2

cdr3_aa: ATSLSGGGGGLQPQH
v_call: TRBV15
clone_size: -
j_call: TRBJ1-5

cdr3_aa: ASSRERTSVPYEQY
v_call: TRBV4-3
clone_size: -
j_call: TRBJ2-7

cdr3_aa: ASSSTSLNEQF
v_call: TRBV19
clone_size: -
j_call: TRBJ2-1

cdr3_aa: SVRQAVGYT
v_call: TRBV29-1
clone_size: -
j_call: TRBJ1-2

cdr3_aa: ASSGSRESLKNIQY
v_call: TRBV6-1
clone_size: few
j_call: TRBJ2-4

cdr3_aa: ASSLDRGRDGELF
v_call: TRBV7-2
clone_size: -
j_call: TRBJ2-2

cdr3_aa: ASSPPRSTYEQY
v_call: TRBV18
clone_size: -
j_call: TRBJ2-7

cdr3_aa: ASSGVAPTDTQY
v_call: TRBV9
clone_size: -
j_call: TRBJ2-3

cdr3_aa: AWSVDQNTEAF
v_call: TRBV30
clone_size: -
j_call: TRBJ1-1

cdr3_aa: ASFRTGATGELF
v_call: TRBV5-1
clone_size: -
j_call: TRBJ2-2

cdr3_aa: ASGRGQGYGYT
v_call: TRBV30
clone_size: -
j_call: TRBJ1-2

cdr3_aa: SVDGAATTNYGYT
v_call: TRBV29-1
clone_size: -
j_call: TRBJ1-2

cdr3_aa: ASSPGHPGEAF
v_call: TRBV13
clone_size: -
j_call: TRBJ1-1

cdr3_aa: ASSSAGTGSYEQY
v_call: TRBV7-2
clone_size: -
j_call: TRBJ2-7

cdr3_aa: SGTDSGYEQY
v_call: TRBV29-1
clone_size: few
j_call: TRBJ2-7

cdr3_aa: ATEENTGELF
v_call: TRBV15
clone_size: -
j_call: TRBJ2-2

cdr3_aa: SVGQDTEAF
v_call: TRBV29-1
clone_size: -
j_call: TRBJ1-1

cdr3_aa: ASSELQSLFDPY
v_call: TRBV6-1
clone_size: -
j_call: TRBJ2-5

cdr3_aa: AQDTGSDTQY
v_call: TRBV30
clone_size: -
j_call: TRBJ2-3

cdr3_aa: AWSGQWEGELF
v_call: TRBV30
clone_size: -
j_call: TRBJ2-2

cdr3_aa: AWLPSAQETQY
v_call: TRBV30
clone_size: few
j_call: TRBJ2-5

cdr3_aa: ASRTGNEKLF
v_call: TRBV6-5
clone_size: -
j_call: TRBJ1-4

cdr3_aa: ACGIGTEAF
v_call: TRBV30
clone_size: -
j_call: TRBJ1-1

cdr3_aa: SGQGHSSYNEQF
v_call: TRBV29-1
clone_size: few
j_call: TRBJ2-1

cdr3_aa: ASSLGLDTIY
v_call: TRBV7-2
clone_size: -
j_call: TRBJ1-3

cdr3_aa: ASSQGQFYGYT
v_call: TRBV4-3
clone_size: -
j_call: TRBJ1-2

cdr3_aa: ASSPGPGNSPLH
v_call: TRBV18
clone_size: -
j_call: TRBJ1-6

cdr3_aa: ASSGHRLPYEQY
v_call: TRBV6-5
clone_size: -
j_call: TRBJ2-7

cdr3_aa: ASRAPWLAGRGEQF
v_call: TRBV10-2
clone_size: -
j_call: TRBJ2-1

cdr3_aa: ASSRDRGHGELF
v_call: TRBV2
clone_size: -
j_call: TRBJ2-2

cdr3_aa: ASSLGRGTEKLF
v_call: TRBV5-6
clone_size: -
j_call: TRBJ1-4

cdr3_aa: SALSGADTQY
v_call: TRBV29-1
clone_size: -
j_call: TRBJ2-3

cdr3_aa: ASLRGPGNTEAF
v_call: TRBV19
clone_size: -
j_call: TRBJ1-1

cdr3_aa: SVVSSYEQY
v_call: TRBV29-1
clone_size: few
j_call: -

cdr3_aa: ASSTTGSYEQY
v_call: TRBV5-1
clone_size: once
j_call: TRBJ2-7

cdr3_aa: ASSEKPYEQY
v_call: TRBV7-2
clone_size: -
j_call: TRBJ2-7

cdr3_aa: AWKGASRAKNIQY
v_call: TRBV30
clone_size: few
j_call: TRBJ2-4

cdr3_aa: ASSLGRDRGTGELF
v_call: TRBV4-3
clone_size: few
j_call: TRBJ2-2

cdr3_aa: ASSQGGGGLLGNSPLH
v_call: TRBV4-1
clone_size: -
j_call: TRBJ1-6

cdr3_aa: ASSPPSLSETQY
v_call: TRBV18
clone_size: -
j_call: TRBJ2-5

cdr3_aa: ASSLDGYEQY
v_call: TRBV5-4
clone_size: few
j_call: TRBJ2-7

cdr3_aa: AWSLTYEQY
v_call: TRBV30
clone_size: -
j_call: TRBJ2-7